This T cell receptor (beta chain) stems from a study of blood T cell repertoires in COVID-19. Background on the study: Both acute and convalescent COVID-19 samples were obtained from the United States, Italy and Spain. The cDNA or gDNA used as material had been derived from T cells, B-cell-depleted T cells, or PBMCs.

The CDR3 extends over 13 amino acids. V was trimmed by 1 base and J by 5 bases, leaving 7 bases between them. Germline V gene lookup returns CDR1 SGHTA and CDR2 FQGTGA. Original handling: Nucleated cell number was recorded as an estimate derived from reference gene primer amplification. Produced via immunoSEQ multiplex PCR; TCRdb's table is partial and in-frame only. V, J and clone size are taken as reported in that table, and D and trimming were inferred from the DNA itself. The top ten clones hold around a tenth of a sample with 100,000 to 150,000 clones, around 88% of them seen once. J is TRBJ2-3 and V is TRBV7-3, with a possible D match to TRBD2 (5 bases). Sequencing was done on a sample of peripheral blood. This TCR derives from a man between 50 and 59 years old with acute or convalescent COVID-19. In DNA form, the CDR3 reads TGTGCCAGCAGCTTAAGGGAGAAAGATACGCAGTATTTT. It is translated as CASSLREKDTQYF.